Given below is one T cell receptor beta chain in context. The assay was immunoSEQ multiplex PCR, and TCRdb's table has in-frame clones only and misses some. This table has tens of thousands of clones, around 92% appearing once. This sample was taken from a study of T cell changes during pregnancy in multiple sclerosis. Trimming cost V 1 base and J 1 base, with 13 bases left between them. Per the germline V gene, CDR1 is SNHLY and CDR2 is FYNNEI. There are 16 residues in the CDR3. The material was peripheral blood, obtained before pregnancy. The chain employs TRBV2 and TRBJ1-2; a weak D match, TRBD1 (5 bases). The clonotype originates from a female donor with multiple sclerosis, enrolled in a pregnancy study. The CDR3 sequence: CASSEEYRRINYGYTF. The CDR3 bases are TGTGCCAGCAGTGAAGAGTACAGGCGAATTAACTATGGCTACACCTTC.